This passage covers 8 T cell receptor beta chains from one sample sequenced in a study of shared clonotypes between healthy human individuals. Sequencing used immunoSEQ multiplex PCR; TCRdb keeps in-frame clones, though not all of them. The table lists around 650,000 clones, roughly 96% of them singletons. CD8 cells classed as naive were CD45RO-negative and positively selected for CCR7, excluding terminally differentiated effector memory CD45RA+ cells. Sequenced material: naive CD8+ T cells sorted from blood. The receptors shown here come from a woman aged 25 to 39 in good health.

This chain links TRBV28 with TRBJ2-7, with D unresolved. V lost 4 bases, J lost 1 base, and 11 bases lay in between. Germline CDR1 reads MDHEN; CDR2 reads SYDVKM. This CDR3 is 14 amino acids long. The CDR3 nucleotides are TGTGCCAGCAGTTCTCTAGATTTATCCTACGAGCAGTACTTC. Protein product: CASSSLDLSYEQYF.

V usage is TRBV19 and J usage is TRBJ2-7; tentatively, D is TRBD2 (6 bases). The CDR3 length is 13 residues. The V gene's germline CDR1 is LNHDA and CDR2 SQIVND (reference sequence). The V gene lost 6 bases and the J gene lost 1 base, with 10 bases spanning the gap. CDR3 in amino acids: CASSNGGSYEQYF. The CDR3 nucleotides read TGTGCCAGTAGCAATGGGGGGTCCTACGAGCAGTACTTC.

The rearrangement links TRBV4-1 to TRBJ2-4; D unclear. Germline assignment: CDR1 MGHRA and CDR2 YSYEKL. The CDR3 covers 14 residues. Trimming took off 1 base at V and 8 bases at J, with 12 bases between the two ends. The CDR3 region has the DNA TGCGCCAGCAGCCAAGCTGACACCGGCGACATTCAGTACTTC. Encoded protein: CASSQADTGDIQYF.

The chain links TRBV30 to TRBJ1-5; TRBD1 might be the D (6 bases). Looked up from germline, CDR1 is GTSNPN and CDR2 is SVGIG (reference sequence). The length of the CDR3 is 14 residues. The ends were cut back, 0 bases at V and 6 bases at J, with 12 bases in the middle. CDR3 in DNA: TGTGCCTGGAGTGTACCACAGGGAAGTCAGCCCCAGCATTTT. Translating gives CAWSVPQGSQPQHF.

This CDR3 reads CASSDFGVGDMVTQYF. The CDR3 DNA reads as TGTGCCAGCAGTGATTTTGGGGTAGGGGACATGGTCACCCAGTACTTC. This sequence joins TRBV25-1 and TRBJ2-5; possibly TRBD1 for D (6 bases). Germline V gene data show CDR1 as MGHDK and CDR2 as SYGVNS. Trimming removed 3 bases at V and 8 bases at J, with 22 bases between. The length of the CDR3 is 16 residues.

V usage is TRBV4-1 and J usage is TRBJ2-7; a possible D gene is TRBD2 (6 bases). Germline CDR1 reads MGHRA; CDR2 reads YSYEKL. The CDR3 covers 15 residues. The V end lost 3 bases, the J end lost 5 bases, and 17 bases lay between the germline ends. In DNA form, the CDR3 reads TGCGCCAGCAGCCAGGGCGTTATCGGGAGAAACGAGCAGTACTTC. It is translated as CASSQGVIGRNEQYF.

V gene TRBV6-5 combines with J gene TRBJ1-5; TRBD1 might be the D (5 bases). Trimming took 0 bases from V and 6 from J, leaving 9 bases between them. The CDR3 runs 14 residues. The germline gives CDR1 MNHEY, CDR2 SVGAGI. DNA for the CDR3: TGTGCCAGCAGTTACTCGGAAGGGACTCAGCCCCAGCATTTT. Translation gives CASSYSEGTQPQHF.

The chain employs TRBV5-4 and TRBJ2-5; the match to TRBD2 covers 7 bases. The V gene's germline CDR1 is SGHNT and CDR2 YYREEE (reference sequence). The ends lost 2 bases at V and 3 bases at J; junction bases unmatched: 13. CDR3 length: 17 amino acids. The CDR3: CASSLWGSAGVEETQYF. Written as DNA, the CDR3 is TGTGCCAGCAGCTTATGGGGTTCGGCGGGAGTGGAAGAGACCCAGTACTTC.